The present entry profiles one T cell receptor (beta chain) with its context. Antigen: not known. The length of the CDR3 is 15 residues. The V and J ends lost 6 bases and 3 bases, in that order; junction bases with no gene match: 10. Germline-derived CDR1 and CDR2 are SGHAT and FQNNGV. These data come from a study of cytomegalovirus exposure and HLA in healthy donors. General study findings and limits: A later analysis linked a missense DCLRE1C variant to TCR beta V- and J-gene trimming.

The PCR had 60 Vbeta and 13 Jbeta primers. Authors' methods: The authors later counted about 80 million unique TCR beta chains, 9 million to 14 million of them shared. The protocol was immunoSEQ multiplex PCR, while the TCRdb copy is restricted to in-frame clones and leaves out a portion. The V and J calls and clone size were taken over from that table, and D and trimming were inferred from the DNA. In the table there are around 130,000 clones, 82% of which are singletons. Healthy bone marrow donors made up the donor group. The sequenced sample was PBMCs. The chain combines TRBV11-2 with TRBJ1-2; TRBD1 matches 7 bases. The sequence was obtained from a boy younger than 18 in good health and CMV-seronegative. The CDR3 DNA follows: TGTGCCAGCAGTCCAGGGGGGTTTGAGGACTATGGCTACACCTTC. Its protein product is CASSPGGFEDYGYTF.